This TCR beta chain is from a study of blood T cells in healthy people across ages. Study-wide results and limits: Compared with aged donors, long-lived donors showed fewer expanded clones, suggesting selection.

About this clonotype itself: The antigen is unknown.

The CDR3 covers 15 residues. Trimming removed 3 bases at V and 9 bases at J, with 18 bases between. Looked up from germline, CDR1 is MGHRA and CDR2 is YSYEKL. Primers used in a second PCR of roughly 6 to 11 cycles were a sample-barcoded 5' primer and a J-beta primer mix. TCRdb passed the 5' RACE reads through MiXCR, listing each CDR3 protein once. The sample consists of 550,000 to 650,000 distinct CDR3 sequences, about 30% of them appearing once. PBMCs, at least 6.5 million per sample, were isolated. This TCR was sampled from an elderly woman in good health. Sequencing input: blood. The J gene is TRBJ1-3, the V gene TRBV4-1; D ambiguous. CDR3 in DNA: TGCGCCAGCAGCCAGGGCAGCCAGATTGGAGGCACCATATATTTT. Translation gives CASSQGSQIGGTIYF.